This TCR beta chain was found in a study of CD8+ T cells in alopecia areata. General observations from the study: In blood and scalp, many expanded lesional clones persisted during tofacitinib. Possibly as an HLA-related effect, TCR sharing across patients appeared less clear than in mice. Researchers say the link of baseline CD8+ expansion to response remains uncertain, with one nonresponder.

Germline V lookup: CDR1 SNHLY, CDR2 FYNNEI. With 3 bases removed from V and 3 bases from J, the gap between germline ends came to 6 bases. CDR3 length: 12 residues. Concerning this clone: Its cognate antigen is unknown. The identical CDR3 is also encoded by other nucleotide sequences in the sample.

RNA was isolated and reverse transcribed to cDNA, the sequencing template. Data came from immunoSEQ multiplex PCR; TCRdb stores just in-frame clones and leaves some out. The sample lists about 220,000 clones, under 75% seen once, with 1.6% in the top ten. Treatment noted: oral pan-JAK inhibitor, 5-10 mg twice daily. The study team obtained lesional scalp punch biopsies and peripheral blood from alopecia areata patients. Here the sequenced sample was CD4+ T cells sorted from blood, taken at week 4, from a patient treated with tofacitinib. The chain uses TRBV2 and TRBJ2-7; no definite D call. This receptor was identified in a human donor with alopecia areata. The CDR3, as DNA: TGTGCCAGCAGTGAGTTGGACTACGAGCAGTACTTC. Protein: CASSELDYEQYF.